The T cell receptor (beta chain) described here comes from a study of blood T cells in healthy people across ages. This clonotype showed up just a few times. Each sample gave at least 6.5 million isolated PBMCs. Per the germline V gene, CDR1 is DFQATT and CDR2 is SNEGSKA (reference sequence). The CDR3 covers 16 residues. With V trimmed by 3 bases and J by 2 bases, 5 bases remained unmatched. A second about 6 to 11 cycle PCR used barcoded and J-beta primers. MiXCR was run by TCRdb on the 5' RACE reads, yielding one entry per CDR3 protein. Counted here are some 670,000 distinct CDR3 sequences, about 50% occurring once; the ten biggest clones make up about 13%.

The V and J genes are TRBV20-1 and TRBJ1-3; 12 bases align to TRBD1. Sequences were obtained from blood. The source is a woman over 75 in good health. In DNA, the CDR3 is TGCAGTGCTAGTTCCGGGACAGGGGGCCCTGGAAACACCATATATTTT. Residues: CSASSGTGGPGNTIYF.